The 9 T cell receptor beta chains listed next were all sequenced from one sample in a study of blood T cell repertoires in COVID-19. Profiling relied on immunoSEQ multiplex PCR, and the TCRdb table lists in-frame clones only, not all of them. The data show roughly 88,000 clones, over 80% seen once. Sequencing input: peripheral blood. These receptors all come from an elderly woman with active or convalescent COVID-19.

This chain connects TRBV7-2 to TRBJ2-3; a weak D match, TRBD2 (5 bases). The ends were cut back, 1 base at V and 0 bases at J, with 11 bases in the middle. The CDR3 length is 16 residues. The V gene's germline CDR1 is SGHTA and CDR2 FQGNSA. In nucleotides, the CDR3 is TGTGCCAGCAGCTTAGTTCCGGGATCTAGCACAGATACGCAGTATTTT. Residues: CASSLVPGSSTDTQYF.

The rearrangement uses TRBV7-9 and TRBJ1-6; D ambiguous. Germline V CDR1 and CDR2: SEHNR, FQNEAQ (reference sequence). Trimming shortened V by 4 bases and J by 8 bases, and 12 bases separated the two germline ends. This CDR3 is built from 14 residues. The CDR3 DNA reads TGTGCCAGCAGCTATAGCGGCGGAGATTCACCCCTCCACTTT. Translating gives CASSYSGGDSPLHF.

The chain employs TRBV4-2 and TRBJ1-1; D ambiguous. Germline V gene lookup returns CDR1 LGHNA and CDR2 YNFKEQ. The V end lost 2 bases, the J end lost 5 bases, and 12 bases lay between the germline ends. The CDR3 runs 14 residues. The CDR3 coding sequence is TGTGCCAGCAGCCAACAAGACGGGGTTACTGAAGCTTTCTTT. Translation gives CASSQQDGVTEAFF.

CDR3 loop: CASSRGSTDTQYF. CDR3 nucleotides: TGTGCCAGCAGCCGCGGGTCCACAGATACGCAGTATTTT. This chain connects TRBV5-4 to TRBJ2-3; the D gene is possibly TRBD2 (5 bases). Trimming stripped 4 bases from V and 2 bases from J, with 8 bases between. Germline V gives CDR1 SGHNT, CDR2 YYREEE (reference sequence). The CDR3 consists of 13 residues.

This rearrangement joins TRBV11-2 to TRBJ2-2; 8 nucleotides align to TRBD1. V gave up 3 bases and J gave up 7 bases; unmatched junction bases: 10. Germline lookup yields CDR1 SGHAT and CDR2 FQNNGV. The CDR3 contains 16 residues. The DNA for the CDR3 is TGTGCCAGCAGCTTCCTACCTCAGGGGGCGGACGGGGAGCTGTTTTTT. Its translation: CASSFLPQGADGELFF. The complete variable domain, with remaining parts taken from reference TRBV11-2 and TRBJ2-2, reads EAGVAQSPRYKIIEKRQSVAFWCNPISGHATLYWYQQILGQGPKLLIQFQNNGVVDDSQLPKDRFSAERLKGVDSTLKIQPAKLEDSAVYLCASSFLPQGADGELFFGEGSRLTVL.

This clone turned up a few times. The CDR3 loop reads CASSMIHTAGYEQYF. The CDR3 region has the DNA TGTGCCAGTAGTATGATACACACGGCAGGGTACGAGCAGTACTTC. This chain uses TRBV19 with TRBJ2-7; possible D gene TRBD1, 5 bases. V was clipped by 3 bases and J by 4 bases, with 16 bases between them. This CDR3 comprises 15 residues. The germline CDR1 and CDR2 sequences are LNHDA and SQIVND (reference sequence).

The chain couples TRBV7-2 to TRBJ2-7; 7 nucleotides align to TRBD2. With V trimmed by 3 bases and J by 6 bases, 2 bases remained unmatched. Germline V gives CDR1 SGHTA, CDR2 FQGNSA. CDR3 size: 12 residues. The CDR3 bases are TGTGCCAGCAGCTTTCGGACTAGCGAGCAGTACTTC. This translates into CASSFRTSEQYF.

The V gene is TRBV7-3, the J gene TRBJ2-3; 8 nucleotides match TRBD2. V dropped 0 bases and J dropped 2; count of bases not matched to a gene: 4. CDR1 is SGHTA, CDR2 FQGTGA, per germline. The CDR3 is 16 amino acids. The CDR3: CASSLTGGGNTDTQYF. The CDR3 DNA reads TGTGCCAGCAGCTTAACTGGCGGGGGGAACACAGATACGCAGTATTTT.

This clone was seen just once. The rearrangement uses TRBV12-3 or TRBV12-4 and TRBJ2-1, with D maybe TRBD2 (5 bases). The CDR3 runs 13 residues. V was cut by 6 bases and J by 6 bases, with 12 bases left in between. The CDR3 DNA sequence: TGTGCCAGCAGCTTGCTGAGGGCCAATGAGCAGTTCTTC. Translating gives CASSLLRANEQFF.